A selection of T cell receptor beta chains follows, all from one sample in a study of blood T cell repertoires in COVID-19. TCRdb's table, derived via immunoSEQ multiplex PCR, lists solely in-frame clones and lacks some. Of some 200,000 clones listed, around 89% are singletons. Sequencing used PBMCs or T cells enriched from blood (not recorded which). All receptors derive from a woman aged 18-35 years who had recovered from COVID-19. Each CDR3 is given with its conserved first and last residue. A D gene is named only where the DNA matches it firmly. Only some rows state a clone size, as once, few, many or a class for expanded clones.

>TRBJ1-1|.|TRBV6-1|once
CASSEALADAEAFF
TGTGCCAGCAGTGAAGCGCTGGCCGATGCTGAAGCTTTCTTT
>TRBJ2-1|TRBD2|TRBV4-1|.
CASSQASTSGGPNEQFF
TGCGCCAGCAGCCAAGCGTCGACTAGCGGGGGCCCCAATGAGCAGTTCTTC
>TRBJ2-3|.|TRBV2|.
CASSKDSDTQYF
TGTGCCAGCAGTAAGGACTCAGATACGCAGTATTTT
>TRBJ2-1|.|TRBV9|.
CASSGGLGPQGEQFF
TGTGCCAGCAGCGGGGGTTTGGGGCCGCAGGGTGAGCAGTTCTTC
>TRBJ1-2|TRBD1|TRBV29-1|once
CSEQGDRDFYGYTF
TGCAGCGAACAAGGGGACAGGGATTTCTATGGCTACACCTTC
>TRBJ1-4|TRBD1|TRBV3-1/TRBV3-2|.
CASSAGQGENEKLFF
TGTGCCAGCAGCGCGGGACAGGGGGAAAATGAAAAACTGTTTTTT
>TRBJ2-2|.|TRBV7-9|.
CASSQMQGLAPGELFF
TGTGCCAGCAGCCAAATGCAGGGGCTGGCTCCCGGGGAGCTGTTTTTT
>TRBJ2-3|TRBD2|TRBV30|.
CAWSSGGTDTQYF
TGTGCCTGGAGTTCGGGGGGAACAGATACGCAGTATTTT
>TRBJ1-2|.|TRBV2|.
CASSADSAYTF
TGTGCCAGCAGTGCGGACAGCGCCTACACCTTC
>TRBJ2-1|TRBD2|TRBV10-3|.
CAIKGTSGDYNEQFF
TGTGCCATCAAAGGGACTAGCGGGGACTACAATGAGCAGTTCTTC
>TRBJ1-1|.|TRBV4-1|.
CASSNGQNTEAFF
TGCGCCAGCAGCAACGGACAGAACACTGAAGCTTTCTTT
>TRBJ2-7|.|TRBV4-1|.
CASSQATVTYEQYF
TGCGCCAGCAGCCAGGCGACAGTAACCTACGAGCAGTACTTC
>TRBJ2-2|TRBD2|TRBV7-9|.
CASMGGSLTGELFF
TGTGCCAGCATGGGGGGGTCCCTCACCGGGGAGCTGTTTTTT
>TRBJ1-1|.|TRBV5-6|.
CASSLGDTEAFF
TGTGCCAGCAGTCTCGGAGACACTGAAGCTTTCTTT
>TRBJ1-4|TRBD1|TRBV6-5|.
CATRDRLYGNEKLFF
TGTGCCACCCGGGACAGGCTTTACGGTAATGAAAAACTGTTTTTT
>TRBJ1-6|TRBD1|TRBV10-3|.
CAISEPNRGGSPLHF
TGTGCCATCAGTGAGCCTAACAGAGGGGGCTCACCCCTCCACTTT
>TRBJ2-3|.|TRBV28|.
CASSSTTDTQYF
TGTGCCAGCAGTAGCACCACAGATACGCAGTATTTT
>TRBJ2-5|TRBD1|TRBV7-9|.
CASSLVTGTGVRQETQYF
TGTGCCAGCAGCTTAGTTACCGGGACAGGGGTTCGACAAGAGACCCAGTACTTC
>TRBJ1-1|.|TRBV2|.
CASERDIHRGNTEAFF
TGTGCCAGCGAGAGAGATATCCACCGAGGGAACACTGAAGCTTTCTTT
>TRBJ2-3|TRBD2|TRBV18|.
CASRDYTTDTQYF
TGTGCCAGTCGGGACTATACTACAGATACGCAGTATTTT
>TRBJ2-1|.|TRBV19|.
CASSIARGPTHEQFF
TGTGCCAGTAGTATAGCGCGGGGGCCCACCCATGAGCAGTTCTTC
>TRBJ2-7|.|TRBV7-9|.
CASSLYPSSYEQYF
TGTGCCAGCAGCTTATACCCCAGCTCCTACGAGCAGTACTTC
>TRBJ2-1|.|TRBV20-1|.
CSAREGHEQFF
TGCAGTGCTAGAGAGGGACACGAGCAGTTCTTC
>TRBJ1-2|.|TRBV3-1/TRBV3-2|once
CASSQEYRTDLYGYTF
TGTGCCAGCAGCCAAGAATACAGGACCGACTTATATGGCTACACCTTC
>TRBJ2-7|.|TRBV11-2|.
CASREPGTWTFSAQYF
TGTGCCAGCAGAGAGCCGGGGACATGGACCTTTTCCGCCCAGTACTTC
>TRBJ2-7|.|TRBV21-1|.
CASSILGEAGWYEQYF
TGTGCCAGCAGCATCCTAGGCGAGGCGGGGTGGTACGAGCAGTACTTC
>TRBJ2-7|TRBD2|TRBV7-2|.
CASGSSGGAEYEQYF
TGTGCCAGCGGATCTAGCGGGGGGGCCGAATACGAGCAGTACTTC
>TRBJ2-1|.|TRBV11-2|.
CASSRDTGRSYNEQFF
TGTGCCAGCAGCCGAGACACCGGTCGCTCCTACAATGAGCAGTTCTTC
>TRBJ2-1|.|TRBV7-2|.
CASSLATPGALSTGSYNEQFF
TGTGCCAGCAGCTTAGCCACCCCAGGGGCCTTATCCACCGGCTCCTACAATGAGCAGTTCTTC
>TRBJ2-3|TRBD2|TRBV11-2|.
CASTRHGASGTYTQYF
TGTGCCAGCACACGGCATGGCGCTAGCGGGACGTATACGCAGTATTTT
>TRBJ1-5|.|TRBV29-1|.
CSVELGSGSNQPQHF
TGCAGCGTTGAATTGGGTTCAGGGAGCAATCAGCCCCAGCATTTT
>TRBJ1-5|TRBD1|TRBV10-3|.
CAISDTTGKGQPQHF
TGTGCCATCAGTGACACGACAGGGAAAGGTCAGCCCCAGCATTTT
>TRBJ1-2|.|TRBV3-1/TRBV3-2|.
CASSQDPVRATYGYTF
TGTGCCAGCAGCCAAGATCCGGTCAGGGCTACCTATGGCTACACCTTC
>TRBJ1-3|.|TRBV19|.
CASSRLVASGNTIYF
TGTGCCAGTTCTAGGCTCGTTGCCTCTGGAAACACCATATATTTT
>TRBJ2-3|TRBD2|TRBV4-1|.
CASSHQPSGGGDTQYF
TGCGCCAGCAGCCACCAACCTAGCGGGGGCGGAGATACGCAGTATTTT
>TRBJ1-2|TRBD1|TRBV6-5|.
CASRSPGQGTGYTF
TGTGCCAGCAGGAGCCCGGGACAGGGAACTGGCTACACCTTC
>TRBJ2-1|TRBD1|TRBV11-2|.
CASSLRGQGAISSYNEQFF
TGTGCCAGCAGCCTTAGGGGACAGGGAGCTATTAGCTCCTACAATGAGCAGTTCTTC
>TRBJ2-2|TRBD2|TRBV13|.
CASSPFGTSGGNTGELFF
TGTGCCAGCAGCCCTTTCGGGACTAGCGGGGGGAACACCGGGGAGCTGTTTTTT
>TRBJ1-2|.|TRBV28|.
CASSLAQEGGYTF
TGTGCCAGCAGCCTTGCACAGGAAGGTGGCTACACCTTC
>TRBJ2-2|.|TRBV7-9|.
CASSHPGNTGELFF
TGTGCCAGCAGCCACCCAGGGAACACCGGGGAGCTGTTTTTT
>TRBJ2-7|.|TRBV6-5|.
CASSYSRDSAYEQYF
TGTGCCAGCAGTTACTCGCGAGACAGTGCCTACGAGCAGTACTTC
>TRBJ1-2|.|TRBV12-3/TRBV12-4|.
CASSPQDYGYTF
TGTGCCAGCAGTCCCCAGGACTATGGCTACACCTTC
>TRBJ2-7|TRBD1|TRBV2|.
CAVEDRGYEQYF
TGTGCCGTCGAGGACAGGGGCTACGAGCAGTACTTC
>TRBJ2-1|.|TRBV27|.
CASPSFDEQFF
TGTGCCAGCCCTAGCTTCGATGAGCAGTTCTTC
>TRBJ1-5|TRBD1|TRBV18|.
CASSPGQGQPQHF
TGTGCCAGCTCACCGGGACAGGGACAGCCCCAGCATTTT